This passage covers 20 T cell receptor beta chains from one sample sequenced in a study of spatial heterogeneity in lung cancer. TCRdb analysed the 5' RACE reads with MiXCR anew, one entry per CDR3 protein. The repertoire includes 30,000 or so distinct CDR3 sequences, about 8.1% of them detected once, and 36% sits in the top ten. Time point here: sample taken at primary tumor resection. Material for sequencing was whole RNA from tumor, nontumor lung or frozen PBMC, left unsorted. The sequencing here drew on PBMCs, taken at surgery. These TCRs come from a female donor with early-stage non-small cell lung cancer.

This clonotype was picked up many times. The chain links TRBV7-9 to TRBJ2-1; 8 positions match TRBD1. The germline gives CDR1 SEHNR, CDR2 FQNEAQ (reference sequence). The CDR3 covers 15 residues. V gave up 5 bases and J gave up 2 bases; unmatched junction bases: 5. CDR3 in DNA: TGTGCCAGCAGCCCAGGGACAGGAACCTACAATGAGCAGTTCTTC. Translating it yields CASSPGTGTYNEQFF.

This clonotype came up many times. The CDR3 loop is CASSQSAGGSSYEQYV. The CDR3 bases are TGCGCCAGCAGTCAATCGGCAGGGGGGAGCTCCTACGAGCAGTACGTC. The gene calls are TRBV23-1 and TRBJ2-7, with D possibly matching TRBD1 (7 bases). TRBV23-1 carries the ORF label, with uncertain function. The CDR3 extends over 16 amino acids. The ends were cut back, 0 bases at V and 0 bases at J, with 12 bases in the middle.

In its sample, this clonotype was seen many times. The CDR3 nucleotides are TGTGCCAGCAGTCCTAGCGTTGAGACCCAGTACTTC. It yields the protein CASSPSVETQYF. The chain has TRBV12-3 or TRBV12-4 and TRBJ2-5, with D possibly matching TRBD2 (6 bases). V lost 5 bases, J lost 5 bases, and 9 bases lay in between. This CDR3 is built from 12 residues.

This clonotype was observed a handful of times. V usage is TRBV7-3 and J usage is TRBJ2-7; 7 bases are shared with TRBD2. Germline V gene sequence: CDR1 SGHTA, CDR2 FQGTGA. The junction had 5 bases not matched to a gene; V was cut back by 5 bases and J by 4 bases. CDR3 size: 13 residues. CDR3 sequence reads: CASSKVAGYEQYV. In DNA form, the CDR3 reads TGTGCCAGCAGCAAGGTAGCGGGTTACGAGCAGTACGTC.

This chain uses TRBV6-1 with TRBJ1-5; D is uncertain. This CDR3 is 14 amino acids long. Germline loops: CDR1 MNHNS, CDR2 SASEGT. The ends were cut back, 1 base at V and 0 bases at J, with 4 bases in the middle. CDR3 region: CASSEDTSNQPQHF. CDR3 bases: TGTGCCAGCAGTGAAGACACTAGCAATCAGCCCCAGCATTTT.

The V gene is TRBV27, the J gene TRBJ1-2; TRBD1 aligns across 8 bases. This CDR3 has 15 amino acids. V lost 2 bases to trimming and J lost 2 bases; unmatched junction nucleotides: 4. Per the germline V gene, CDR1 is MNHEY and CDR2 is SMNVEV (reference sequence). The CDR3 nucleotides are TGTGCCAGCAGTTTAAGCACAGGGGGGAACTATGGCTACACCTTC. Residues: CASSLSTGGNYGYTF.

This clonotype was detected a few times. J is TRBJ2-5 and V is TRBV10-3, with D possibly being TRBD2 (7 bases). From germline, CDR1 is ENHRY and CDR2 SYGVKD. With 6 bases removed from V and 1 base from J, the gap between germline ends came to 15 bases. The length of the CDR3 is 15 residues. The CDR3 here is CAISRGLGGQETQYF. CDR3 sequence (DNA): TGTGCCATCAGCCGAGGACTAGGGGGCCAAGAGACCCAGTACTTC.

For this clonotype: A much larger clone lies one base from this, so it may be a read error. The CDR3 ends on some other residue instead of the conserved phenylalanine or tryptophan, so this is likely a read error. The J gene is TRBJ2-1, the V gene TRBV7-9; no firm D call. The CDR3 loop spans 16 amino acids. CDR1 SEHNR and CDR2 FQNEAQ come from the germline V gene (reference sequence). Trimming stripped 0 bases from V and 4 bases from J, with 13 bases between. CDR3 amino acids: CASSLALSPPYNEQFY. For the CDR3, the DNA is TGTGCCAGCAGCTTAGCGCTCTCTCCTCCTTACAATGAGCAGTTCTAC.

There are a few counts of this clonotype. The gene calls are TRBV2 and TRBJ2-3; no clear D gene. Looked up from germline, CDR1 is SNHLY and CDR2 is FYNNEI. V was pared by 4 bases and J by 1 base, with 12 bases between. CDR3 length: 15 amino acids. The CDR3 loop reads CASSAFVSGTDTQYF. The CDR3 DNA follows: TGTGCCAGCAGTGCTTTCGTGAGCGGCACAGATACGCAGTATTTT. The full variable domain, in which reference TRBV2 and TRBJ2-3 provide the parts outside the CDR3, is EPEVTQTPSHQVTQMGQEVILRCVPISNHLYFYWYRQILGQKVEFLVSFYNNEISEKSEIFDDQFSVERPDGSNFTLKIRSTKLEDSAMYFCASSAFVSGTDTQYFGPGTRLTVL.

The table lists this clonotype with many counts. V gene TRBV12-3 or TRBV12-4 combines with J gene TRBJ1-5; D remains ambiguous. Trimming removed 6 bases at V and 2 bases at J, with 11 bases between. The CDR3 covers 14 residues. CDR3 sequence: CASSLRRGNQPQHF. In DNA form, the CDR3 reads TGTGCCAGCAGCCTCCGGCGGGGCAATCAGCCCCAGCATTTT.

The sample holds many counts of this clonotype. The genes are TRBV6-6 and TRBJ1-1; D is possibly TRBD1 (5 bases). V gave up 5 bases and J gave up 13 bases, with 14 bases separating them. The CDR3 spans 11 residues. CDR1 and CDR2 from the germline V gene are MNHNY and SVGAGI (reference sequence). The chain's CDR3 is CASSGAGKSFF. CDR3 DNA: TGTGCCAGCAGTGGGGCTGGGAAAAGTTTCTTT.

This clonotype was counted many times. The chain joins TRBV24-1 to TRBJ2-6; D call uncertain. CDR1 and CDR2 (germline): KGHDR, SFDVKD. The V end was cut by 12 bases, the J end by 4 bases, with 9 bases between. The length of the CDR3 is 12 residues. The chain's CDR3 is CASSRGANVLTF. The CDR3 DNA is TGTGCCTCCTCTAGGGGGGCCAACGTCCTGACTTTC.

This clonotype was picked up many times. J is TRBJ2-3 and V is TRBV5-4; unclear D gene. There are 13 residues in the CDR3. The germline CDR1 and CDR2 sequences are SGHNT and YYREEE (reference sequence). V shed 0 bases and J shed 10 bases, with 12 bases lying between them. The CDR3 here is CASSLGPQAAQYF. In DNA, the CDR3 is TGTGCCAGCAGCTTGGGTCCGCAGGCAGCGCAGTATTTT.

This clonotype was seen at least ten times. V is TRBV7-9 and J is TRBJ1-4; tentatively, D is TRBD1 (5 bases). CDR3 length equals 16 residues. Trimming cost V 5 bases and J 0 bases, with 13 bases left between them. Per the germline V gene, CDR1 is SEHNR and CDR2 is FQNEAQ (reference sequence). DNA for the CDR3: TGTGCCAGCAGCCGAGACAGCCCGGCAACTAATGAAAAACTGTTTTTT. Its translation is CASSRDSPATNEKLFF.

This clonotype was seen ten or more times. The chain's CDR3 is CASRYGTNSNQPQHF. The CDR3 nucleotides are TGTGCCAGCAGATACGGGACAAATAGCAATCAGCCCCAGCATTTT. V and J are TRBV6-6 and TRBJ1-5, with D tentatively TRBD1 (6 bases). The CDR3 consists of 15 residues. Trimming took off 6 bases at V and 0 bases at J, with 12 bases between the two ends. The V gene's germline CDR1 is MNHNY and CDR2 SVGAGI (reference sequence).

This clonotype was counted many times. The V call is TRBV28, the J call TRBJ1-6; the D is unclear. This CDR3 is built from 17 residues. With 2 bases removed from V and 14 bases from J, the gap between germline ends came to 25 bases. From germline, CDR1 is MDHEN and CDR2 SYDVKM. This CDR3 reads CASSLSTEPSGYRTLHF. The CDR3 DNA is TGTGCCAGCAGTTTAAGCACCGAGCCCAGCGGGTACCGCACCCTCCACTTT.

This clonotype has ten or more counts. The chain uses TRBV19 and TRBJ2-5, with TRBD1 matching 9 bases. There are 15 residues in the CDR3. Trimming took 4 bases from V and 6 from J; bases not matched to a gene: 9. The germline CDR1 and CDR2 sequences are LNHDA and SQIVND (reference sequence). CDR3 sequence reads: CASSTTGGAGKTQYF. The CDR3 DNA sequence: TGTGCCAGTAGTACTACAGGGGGCGCAGGGAAGACCCAGTACTTC.

Notes on this clonotype: A much larger clone lies one base from this, so it may be a read error. The gene calls are TRBV19 and TRBJ1-1, with TRBD1 matching over 9 bases. Germline CDR1 is LNHDA and CDR2 is SQIVND (reference sequence). The CDR3 contains 13 residues. In DNA form, the CDR3 reads TGTGCCTGTAGTAGGACAGGGGCCACTGAAGCTTTCTTT. Protein: CACSRTGATEAFF.

This clonotype was observed at least ten times. CDR3 region: CASSPEGGSRTEAFF. The CDR3 DNA is TGTGCCAGCTCACCAGAGGGGGGGTCTAGGACTGAAGCTTTCTTT. The chain uses TRBV18 and TRBJ1-1; weak D call: TRBD1 (6 bases). The length of the CDR3 is 15 residues. The V gene lost 2 bases and the J gene lost 5 bases, with 15 bases spanning the gap. Germline CDR1 is KGHSH and CDR2 is LQKENI.

This clonotype was picked up many times. V usage is TRBV27 and J usage is TRBJ1-3; D is uncertain. The CDR3 covers 14 residues. V lost 5 bases, J lost 7 bases, and 15 bases lay in between. CDR1 MNHEY and CDR2 SMNVEV come from the germline V gene (reference sequence). The CDR3 here is CASSPSGVRNTIYF. Here the CDR3 DNA reads TGTGCCAGCAGTCCTTCAGGAGTCCGGAACACCATATATTTT.